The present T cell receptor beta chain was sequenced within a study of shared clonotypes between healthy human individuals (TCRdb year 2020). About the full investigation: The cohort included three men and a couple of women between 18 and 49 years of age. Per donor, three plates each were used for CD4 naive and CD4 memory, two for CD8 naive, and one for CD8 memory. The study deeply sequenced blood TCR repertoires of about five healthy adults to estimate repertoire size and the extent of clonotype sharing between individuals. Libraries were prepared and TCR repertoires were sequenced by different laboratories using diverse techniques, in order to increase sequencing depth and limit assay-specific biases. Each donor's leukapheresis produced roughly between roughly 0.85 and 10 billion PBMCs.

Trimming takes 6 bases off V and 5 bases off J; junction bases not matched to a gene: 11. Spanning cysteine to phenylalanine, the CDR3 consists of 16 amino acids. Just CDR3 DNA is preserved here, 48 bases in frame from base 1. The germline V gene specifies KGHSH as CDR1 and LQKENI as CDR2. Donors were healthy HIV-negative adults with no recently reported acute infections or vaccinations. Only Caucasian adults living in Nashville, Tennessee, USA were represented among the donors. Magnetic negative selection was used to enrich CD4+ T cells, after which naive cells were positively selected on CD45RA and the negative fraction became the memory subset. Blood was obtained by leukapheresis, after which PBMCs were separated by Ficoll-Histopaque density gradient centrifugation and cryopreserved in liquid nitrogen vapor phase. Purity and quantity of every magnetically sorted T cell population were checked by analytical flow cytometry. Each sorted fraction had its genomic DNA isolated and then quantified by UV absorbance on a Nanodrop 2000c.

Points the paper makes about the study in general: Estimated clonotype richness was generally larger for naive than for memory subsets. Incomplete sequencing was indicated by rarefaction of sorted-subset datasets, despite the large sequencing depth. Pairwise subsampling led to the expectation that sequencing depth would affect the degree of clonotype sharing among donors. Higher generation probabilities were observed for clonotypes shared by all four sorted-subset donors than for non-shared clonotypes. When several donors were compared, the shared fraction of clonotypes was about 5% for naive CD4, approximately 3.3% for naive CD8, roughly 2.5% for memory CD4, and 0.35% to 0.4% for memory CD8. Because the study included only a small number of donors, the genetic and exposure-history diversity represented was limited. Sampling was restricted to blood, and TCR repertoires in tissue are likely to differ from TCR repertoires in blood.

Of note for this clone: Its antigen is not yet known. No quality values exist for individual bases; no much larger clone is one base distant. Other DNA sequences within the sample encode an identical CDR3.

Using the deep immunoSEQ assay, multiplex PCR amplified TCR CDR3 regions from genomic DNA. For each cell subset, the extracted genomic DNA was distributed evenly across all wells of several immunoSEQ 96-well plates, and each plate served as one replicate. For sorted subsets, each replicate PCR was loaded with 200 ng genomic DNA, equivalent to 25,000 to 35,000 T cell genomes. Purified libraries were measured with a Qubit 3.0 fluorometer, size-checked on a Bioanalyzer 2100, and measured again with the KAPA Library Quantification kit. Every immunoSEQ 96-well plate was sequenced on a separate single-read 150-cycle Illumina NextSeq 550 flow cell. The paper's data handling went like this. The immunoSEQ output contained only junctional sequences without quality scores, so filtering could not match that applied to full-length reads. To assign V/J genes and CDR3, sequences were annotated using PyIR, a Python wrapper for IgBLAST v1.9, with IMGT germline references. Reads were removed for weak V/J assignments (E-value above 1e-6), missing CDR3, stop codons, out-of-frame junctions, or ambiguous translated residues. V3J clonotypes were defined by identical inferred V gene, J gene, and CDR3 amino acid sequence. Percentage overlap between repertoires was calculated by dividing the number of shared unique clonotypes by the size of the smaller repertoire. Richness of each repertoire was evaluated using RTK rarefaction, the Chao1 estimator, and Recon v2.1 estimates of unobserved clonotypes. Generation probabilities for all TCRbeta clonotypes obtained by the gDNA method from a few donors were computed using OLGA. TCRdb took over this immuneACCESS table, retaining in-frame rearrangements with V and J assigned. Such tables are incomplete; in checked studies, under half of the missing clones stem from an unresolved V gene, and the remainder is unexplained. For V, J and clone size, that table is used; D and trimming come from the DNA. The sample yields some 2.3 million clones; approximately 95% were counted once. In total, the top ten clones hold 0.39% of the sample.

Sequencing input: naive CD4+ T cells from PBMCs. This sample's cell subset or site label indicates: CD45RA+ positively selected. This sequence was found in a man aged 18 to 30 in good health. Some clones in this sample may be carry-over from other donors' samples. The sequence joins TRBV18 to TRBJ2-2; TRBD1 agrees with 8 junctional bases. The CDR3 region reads CASSPVGQGATGELFF. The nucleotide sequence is TGTGCCAGCTCTCCTGTTGGACAGGGTGCTACCGGGGAGCTGTTTTTT. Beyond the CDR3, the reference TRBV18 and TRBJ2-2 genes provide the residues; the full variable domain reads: NAGVMQNPRHLVRRRGQEARLRCSPMKGHSHVYWYRQLPEEGLKFMVYLQKENIIDESGMPKERFSAEFPKEGPSILRIQQVVRGDSAAYFCASSPVGQGATGELFFGEGSRLTVL.